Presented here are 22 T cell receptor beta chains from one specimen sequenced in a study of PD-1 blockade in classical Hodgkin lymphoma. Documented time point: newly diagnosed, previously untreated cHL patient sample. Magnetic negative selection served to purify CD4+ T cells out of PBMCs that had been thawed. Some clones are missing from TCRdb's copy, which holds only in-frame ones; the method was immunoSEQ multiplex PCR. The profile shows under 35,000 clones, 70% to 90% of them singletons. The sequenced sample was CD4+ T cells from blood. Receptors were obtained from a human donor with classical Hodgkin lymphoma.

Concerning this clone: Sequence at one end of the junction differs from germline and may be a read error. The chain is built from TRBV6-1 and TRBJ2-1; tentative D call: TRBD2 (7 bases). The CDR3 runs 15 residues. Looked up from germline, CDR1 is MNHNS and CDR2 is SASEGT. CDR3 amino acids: CASTEGGAPLNEQFF. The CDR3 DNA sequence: TGTGCCAGCACTGAAGGGGGGGCTCCGCTCAATGAGCAGTTCTTC.

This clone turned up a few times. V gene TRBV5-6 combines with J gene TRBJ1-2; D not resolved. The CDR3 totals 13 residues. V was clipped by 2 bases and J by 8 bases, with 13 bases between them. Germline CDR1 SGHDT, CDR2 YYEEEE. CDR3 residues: CASSLLDNGGYTF. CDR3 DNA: TGTGCCAGCAGCTTATTGGATAACGGAGGCTACACCTTC.

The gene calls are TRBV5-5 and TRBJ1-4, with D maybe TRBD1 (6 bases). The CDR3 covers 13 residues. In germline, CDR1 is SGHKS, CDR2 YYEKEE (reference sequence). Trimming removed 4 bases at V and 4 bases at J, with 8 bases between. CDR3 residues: CASSPDSNEKLFF. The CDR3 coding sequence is TGTGCCAGCAGCCCGGACAGTAATGAAAAACTGTTTTTT. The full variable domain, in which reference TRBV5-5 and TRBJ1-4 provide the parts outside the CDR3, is DAGVTQSPTHLIKTRGQQVTLRCSPISGHKSVSWYQQVLGQGPQFIFQYYEKEERGRGNFPDRFSARQFPNYSSELNVNALLLGDSALYLCASSPDSNEKLFFGSGTQLSVL.

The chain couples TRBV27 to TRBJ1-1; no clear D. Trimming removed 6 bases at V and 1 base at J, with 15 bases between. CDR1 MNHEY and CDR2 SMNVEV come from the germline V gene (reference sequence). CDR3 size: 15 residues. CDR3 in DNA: TGTGCCAGCAGGGGCCTCGATTCAGGGAACACTGAAGCTTTCTTT. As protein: CASRGLDSGNTEAFF.

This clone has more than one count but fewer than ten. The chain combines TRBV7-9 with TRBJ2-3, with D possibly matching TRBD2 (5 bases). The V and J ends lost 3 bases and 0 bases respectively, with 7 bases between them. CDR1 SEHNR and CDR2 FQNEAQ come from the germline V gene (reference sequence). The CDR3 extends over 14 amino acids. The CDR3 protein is CASSFGGSTDTQYF. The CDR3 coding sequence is TGTGCCAGCAGCTTCGGCGGGAGCACAGATACGCAGTATTTT.

CDR3 residues: CASSYRARTNLDTQYF. The CDR3 DNA follows: TGTGCCAGCAGTTACCGGGCTAGAACTAACCTAGATACGCAGTATTTT. V gene TRBV6-5 combines with J gene TRBJ2-3; no definite D call. Trimming shortened V by 2 bases and J by 5 bases, and 17 bases separated the two germline ends. This CDR3 is built from 16 residues. The germline gives CDR1 MNHEY, CDR2 SVGAGI.

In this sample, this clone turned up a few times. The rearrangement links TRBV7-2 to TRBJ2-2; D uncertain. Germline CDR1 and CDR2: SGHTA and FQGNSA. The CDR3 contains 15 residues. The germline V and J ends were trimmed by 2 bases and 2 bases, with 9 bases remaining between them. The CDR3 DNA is TGTGCCAGCAGCTTAAATCTAGGAAACACCGGGGAGCTGTTTTTT. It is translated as CASSLNLGNTGELFF.

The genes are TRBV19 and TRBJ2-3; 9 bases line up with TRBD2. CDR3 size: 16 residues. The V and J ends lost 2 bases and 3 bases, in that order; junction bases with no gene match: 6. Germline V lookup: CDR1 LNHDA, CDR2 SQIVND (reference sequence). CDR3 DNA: TGTGCCAGTAGTATATCCCCAGCGGGAGGAACAGATACGCAGTATTTT. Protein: CASSISPAGGTDTQYF.

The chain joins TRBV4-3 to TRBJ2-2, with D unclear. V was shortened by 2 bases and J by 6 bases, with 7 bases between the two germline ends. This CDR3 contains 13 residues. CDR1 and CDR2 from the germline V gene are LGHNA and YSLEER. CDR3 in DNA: TGCGCCAGCAGCCAATCAGCTGCCGGGGAGCTGTTTTTT. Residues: CASSQSAAGELFF.

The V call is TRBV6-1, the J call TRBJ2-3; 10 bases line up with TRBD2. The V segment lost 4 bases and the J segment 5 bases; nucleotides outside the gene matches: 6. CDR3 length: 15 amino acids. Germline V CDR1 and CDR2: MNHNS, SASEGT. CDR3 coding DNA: TGTGCCAGCAGTGGGCTAGCGGGAGTGAAAGATACGCAGTATTTT. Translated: CASSGLAGVKDTQYF.

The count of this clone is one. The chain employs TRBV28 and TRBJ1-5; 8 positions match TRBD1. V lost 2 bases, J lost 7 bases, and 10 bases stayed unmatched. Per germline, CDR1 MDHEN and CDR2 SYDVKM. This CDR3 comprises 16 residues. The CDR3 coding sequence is TGTGCCAGCAGTTTAAAACGGACAGGGCGGTACCAGCCCCAGCATTTT. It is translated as CASSLKRTGRYQPQHF.

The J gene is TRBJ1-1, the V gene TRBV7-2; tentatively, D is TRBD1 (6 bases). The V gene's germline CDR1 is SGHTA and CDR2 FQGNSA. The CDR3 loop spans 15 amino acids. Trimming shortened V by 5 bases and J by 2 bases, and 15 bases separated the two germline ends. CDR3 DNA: TGTGCCAGCAGCACCCAGGCGGGGGCCAACACTGAAGCTTTCTTT. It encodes CASSTQAGANTEAFF.

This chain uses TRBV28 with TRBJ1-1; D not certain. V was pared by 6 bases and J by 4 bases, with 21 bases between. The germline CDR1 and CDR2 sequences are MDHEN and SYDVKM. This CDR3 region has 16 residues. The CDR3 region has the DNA TGTGCCAGCAGCTCTAAAGGCCGTGTTTGGAGCACTGAAGCTTTCTTT. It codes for CASSSKGRVWSTEAFF.

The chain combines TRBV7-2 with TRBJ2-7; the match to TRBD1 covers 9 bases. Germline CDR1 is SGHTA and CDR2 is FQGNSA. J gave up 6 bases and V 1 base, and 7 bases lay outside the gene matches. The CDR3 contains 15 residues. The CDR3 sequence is CASSLVGTGISEQYF. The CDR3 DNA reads TGTGCCAGCAGCTTAGTCGGGACAGGGATTTCCGAGCAGTACTTC.

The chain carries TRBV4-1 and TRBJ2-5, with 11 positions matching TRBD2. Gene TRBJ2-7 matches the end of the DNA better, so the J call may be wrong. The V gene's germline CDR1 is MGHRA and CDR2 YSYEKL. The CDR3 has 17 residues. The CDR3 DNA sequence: TGCGCCAGCAGCCAGGCCGGGACTAGCGGATCTTCCTACGAGCAGTACTTC. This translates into CASSQAGTSGSSYEQYF.

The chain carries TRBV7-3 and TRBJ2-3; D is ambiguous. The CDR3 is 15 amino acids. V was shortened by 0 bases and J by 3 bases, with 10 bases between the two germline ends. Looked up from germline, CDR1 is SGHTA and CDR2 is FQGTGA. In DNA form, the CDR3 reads TGTGCCAGCAGCTTAACTGCAGGAAGAACAGATACGCAGTATTTT. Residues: CASSLTAGRTDTQYF.

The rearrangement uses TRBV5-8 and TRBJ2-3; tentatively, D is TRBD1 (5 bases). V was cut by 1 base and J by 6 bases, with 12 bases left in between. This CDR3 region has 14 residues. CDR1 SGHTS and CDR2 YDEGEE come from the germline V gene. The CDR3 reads CASSLQGTVDTQYF. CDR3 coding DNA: TGTGCCAGCAGCTTGCAGGGCACTGTCGATACGCAGTATTTT. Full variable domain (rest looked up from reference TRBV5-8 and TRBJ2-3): EAGVTQSPTHLIKTRGQQATLRCSPISGHTSVYWYQQALGLGLQFLLWYDEGEERNRGNFPPRFSGRQFPNYSSELNVNALELEDSALYLCASSLQGTVDTQYFGPGTRLTVL.

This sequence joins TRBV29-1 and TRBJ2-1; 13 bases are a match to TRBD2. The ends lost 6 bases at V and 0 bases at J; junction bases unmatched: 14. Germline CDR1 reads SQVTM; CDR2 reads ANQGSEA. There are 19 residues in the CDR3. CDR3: CSVLPPGLAGFVSYNEQFF. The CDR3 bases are TGCAGCGTCCTACCACCGGGACTAGCGGGATTCGTCTCCTACAATGAGCAGTTCTTC.

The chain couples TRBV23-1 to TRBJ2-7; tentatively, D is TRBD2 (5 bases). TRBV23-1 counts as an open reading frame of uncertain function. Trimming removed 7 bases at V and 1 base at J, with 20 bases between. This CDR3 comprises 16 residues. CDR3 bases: TGCGCCAGCACCCAAGGGAGTGCCGGCGGATCCTACGAGCAGTACTTC. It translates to CASTQGSAGGSYEQYF.

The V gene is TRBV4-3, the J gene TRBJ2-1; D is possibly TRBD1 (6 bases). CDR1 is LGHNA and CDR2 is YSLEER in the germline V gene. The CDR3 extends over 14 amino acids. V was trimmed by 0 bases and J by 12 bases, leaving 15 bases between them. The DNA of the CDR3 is TGCGCCAGCAGCCAAGATGTCGGGGTAGGGGGGCAGTTCTTC. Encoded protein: CASSQDVGVGGQFF.

CDR3 residues: CSVYSGADNYGYTF. In DNA, the CDR3 is TGCAGCGTTTATTCAGGGGCGGACAACTATGGCTACACCTTC. V usage is TRBV29-1 and J usage is TRBJ1-2; maybe TRBD1 (6 bases). The CDR3 covers 14 residues. V shed 5 bases and J shed 2 bases, with 15 bases lying between them. The germline gives CDR1 SQVTM, CDR2 ANQGSEA.

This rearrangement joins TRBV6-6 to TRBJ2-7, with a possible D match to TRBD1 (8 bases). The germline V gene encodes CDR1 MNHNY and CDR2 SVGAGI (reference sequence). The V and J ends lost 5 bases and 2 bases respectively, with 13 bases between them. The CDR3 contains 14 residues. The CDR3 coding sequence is TGTGCCAGCAGTCTACAGGGGGGGGCCTACGAGCAGTACTTC. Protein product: CASSLQGGAYEQYF.